These T cell receptor beta chains were read from a single sample in a study of blood T cell repertoires in COVID-19. Data came from immunoSEQ multiplex PCR; TCRdb stores just in-frame clones and leaves some out. The table lists 250,000 to 350,000 clones, roughly 90% of them singletons, with about 3% in the top ten. The sample was peripheral blood. Every receptor here comes from a woman aged 30 to 39 with active or convalescent COVID-19. The CDR3 runs from the conserved cysteine through the conserved F or W. The D gene is left open where the match is weak. Size values are once, few and many counts, or a class for expanded clones, and some rows have none.

cdr3_nt	cdr3_aa	v_call	clone_size	d_call	j_call
TGTGCCAGCAGTTCTGACAGGGGTAGCGATACGCAGTATTTT	CASSSDRGSDTQYF	TRBV5-4	.	TRBD1	TRBJ2-3
TGTGCCAGCAGCCCCACCAGGAACCGTGGTCGAGCTTTCTTT	CASSPTRNRGRAFF	TRBV7-2	once	.	TRBJ1-1
TGTGCCTGGAGTATAGGAGGGGACTTCTATAATTCACCCCTCCACTTT	CAWSIGGDFYNSPLHF	TRBV30	.	.	TRBJ1-6
TGTGCCTGGAGTTACTACAGGGGGATGAACACTGAAGCTTTCTTT	CAWSYYRGMNTEAFF	TRBV30	few	TRBD1	TRBJ1-1
TGTGCCAGCAGTGACAGGACCGCCGGTCAGCCCCAGCATTTT	CASSDRTAGQPQHF	TRBV6-6	.	.	TRBJ1-5
TGTGCCAGCAGTTTAACGGGAAGGGATCAGCCCCAGCATTTT	CASSLTGRDQPQHF	TRBV28	.	.	TRBJ1-5
TGTGCCAGCAGTCCACGGACAGGGGGCAGGGAGACCCAGTACTTC	CASSPRTGGRETQYF	TRBV28	.	TRBD1	TRBJ2-5
TGTGCCAGCAGTCTCAGGGGAACGGCTGAAGCTTTCTTT	CASSLRGTAEAFF	TRBV7-3	.	.	TRBJ1-1
TGTGCCAGCAGCTTACTTGGGCTAGAGGGGGCAGATACGCAGTATTTT	CASSLLGLEGADTQYF	TRBV7-2	.	.	TRBJ2-3
TGCGCCAGCAGCTTGGACAGCGAGCAGTACTTC	CASSLDSEQYF	TRBV5-1	.	.	TRBJ2-7
TGTGCCAGCAGTGATAGGTGGCTTCCGGGACAGGGGACAGATACGCAGTATTTT	CASSDRWLPGQGTDTQYF	TRBV25-1	.	TRBD1	TRBJ2-3
TGCAGCGTTGACAGAAGCGGCAGCCGGGAGACCCAGTACTTC	CSVDRSGSRETQYF	TRBV29-1	.	.	TRBJ2-5
TGTGCCAGCTCACCACAAACTCCGGGACAGGGGGCGGATACGCAGTATTTT	CASSPQTPGQGADTQYF	TRBV18	.	TRBD1	TRBJ2-3
TGTGCCAGCAGCACCCAGCGGGGCAATACCGGGGAGCTGTTTTTT	CASSTQRGNTGELFF	TRBV7-2	.	TRBD2	TRBJ2-2
TGCGCCAGCAGCCAAGAACCCACCAAGCTCTATGGCTACACCTTC	CASSQEPTKLYGYTF	TRBV4-1	.	.	TRBJ1-2
TGTGCCAGCAGCCAAGATGGGGGGGGTCGGGATACGCAGTATTTT	CASSQDGGGRDTQYF	TRBV14	.	TRBD2	TRBJ2-3
TGTGCCAGCAGTTCCCAGGGGATAGGAGCTGAAGCTTTCTTT	CASSSQGIGAEAFF	TRBV28	.	.	TRBJ1-1
TGTGCCAGCAGTTGGCGACCGGGGGCAACTAATGAAAAACTGTTTTTT	CASSWRPGATNEKLFF	TRBV27	.	.	TRBJ1-4
TGTGCCAGCAGCCAAAGCAGGAGGAGCTACGAGCAGTACTTC	CASSQSRRSYEQYF	TRBV11-2	.	.	TRBJ2-7
TGTGCCAGCAGTGCATTTAGGGCAGTCCAGGGGAATCAGCCCCAGCATTTT	CASSAFRAVQGNQPQHF	TRBV2	.	.	TRBJ1-5
TGTGCCAGCAGCCAAGATGCGGGGGCCTATGGCTACACCTTC	CASSQDAGAYGYTF	TRBV3-1/TRBV3-2	few	.	TRBJ1-2
TGTGCCAGCAGCTCCCCCACAGGGCCGATCGGGGGCTACACCTTC	CASSSPTGPIGGYTF	TRBV5-6	.	.	TRBJ1-2
TGTGCCAGCAGCCAACCTAGCGGGGGGGGAAAAGAGACCCAGTACTTC	CASSQPSGGGKETQYF	TRBV3-1/TRBV3-2	.	TRBD2	TRBJ2-5
TGTGCCAGCAGTTACCCGGGGGGCACTGAAGCTTTCTTT	CASSYPGGTEAFF	TRBV6-6	.	.	TRBJ1-1
TGTGCCAGCAGCCTCGATCAGTCACGGGAGGGCACTGAAGCTTTCTTT	CASSLDQSREGTEAFF	TRBV4-2	.	.	TRBJ1-1
TGTGCCAGCAGCAGGACAGGCGCAGATACGCAGTATTTT	CASSRTGADTQYF	TRBV7-3	.	TRBD1	TRBJ2-3
TGTGCCAGCAGCTCAGGGGCGTTGAACACTGAAGCTTTCTTT	CASSSGALNTEAFF	TRBV7-9	.	.	TRBJ1-1
TGTGCCAGCACCCTGACAGGGGGGGCCATAGAAAAACTGTTTTTT	CASTLTGGAIEKLFF	TRBV2	.	TRBD1	TRBJ1-4
TGTGCCAGCAGCCTCGACAGGGGGTGGTCTGGGGCCAACGTCCTGACTTTC	CASSLDRGWSGANVLTF	TRBV11-2	.	TRBD1	TRBJ2-6
TGTGCCAGCAGCTCCAGGGGGCTCCCCACAGATACGCAGTATTTT	CASSSRGLPTDTQYF	TRBV7-8	.	TRBD1	TRBJ2-3
TGTGCCAGCAGTCGAGGGACAGGATACGGGGAGCTGTTTTTT	CASSRGTGYGELFF	TRBV6-6	once	TRBD1	TRBJ2-2
TGTGCCAGTAAGACAGGAGGTCATGGCTACACCTTC	CASKTGGHGYTF	TRBV19	.	.	TRBJ1-2
TGTGCCAGTAGTATCCGTACTAACTATGGCTACACCTTC	CASSIRTNYGYTF	TRBV19	.	.	TRBJ1-2
TGTGCCAGCAGTGAAGTTGTGACAGGGGGCTACGAGCAGTACTTC	CASSEVVTGGYEQYF	TRBV6-1	.	TRBD1	TRBJ2-7
TGTGCCAGCAGCTTAGTGTTCCAGGGGGACTATGGCTACACCTTC	CASSLVFQGDYGYTF	TRBV7-2	.	TRBD1	TRBJ1-2
TGTGCCAGCAGTAGACCGGACAGGGCGAACACTGAAGCTTTCTTT	CASSRPDRANTEAFF	TRBV6-5	.	TRBD1	TRBJ1-1
TGTGCCAGCAGCTCCTATACTAACTATGGCTACACCTTC	CASSSYTNYGYTF	TRBV7-9	.	.	TRBJ1-2
TGTGCCAGCAGCGCCTGGACTAGCGGGGACGCCACAGATACGCAGTATTTT	CASSAWTSGDATDTQYF	TRBV9	.	TRBD2	TRBJ2-3
TGTGCCAGCAGTAGTCACGGTTGGAGCTTTAGCTCCTACGAGCAGTACTTC	CASSSHGWSFSSYEQYF	TRBV6-2/TRBV6-3	.	.	TRBJ2-7
TGTGCCAGCAGCTTGGGAGTAGCGGGGGGGCAAGAGACCCAGTACTTC	CASSLGVAGGQETQYF	TRBV5-5	.	TRBD2	TRBJ2-5